This record concerns one TCR beta chain sequence. Study members were between about 18 and 90 years old and lived in roughly 24 US regions. Cohorts were assigned according to the clinical history that participants reported. Before being deemed recovered, Cohort 3 donors had two negative PCRs, clearance, or symptom resolution. This record comes from a study of blood T cell repertoires in COVID-19. Per the study methods: Amplified reference gene primers provided the basis for estimating nucleated cell counts. Some clones are missing from TCRdb's copy, which holds only in-frame ones; the method was immunoSEQ multiplex PCR. D and trimming were read from the DNA, whereas the V and J calls and clone size are those reported in that table. The top ten hold roughly a sixth of the sample, which has 250,000 to 300,000 clones, around 86% seen once. The source is a man between 18 and 35 years old who had recovered from COVID-19. Sequencing was performed on PBMCs or T cells enriched from blood (not recorded which).

The CDR3 nucleotides read TGTGCCAGTAGTATAGAGCCGACAGGGATCAGCTCCTACAATGAGCAGTTCTTC. It translates to CASSIEPTGISSYNEQFF. The chain employs TRBV19 and TRBJ2-1; TRBD1 matches 7 bases. J gave up 0 bases and V 0 bases, and 8 bases lay outside the gene matches. Germline lookup yields CDR1 LNHDA and CDR2 SQIVND (reference sequence). This CDR3 comprises 18 residues.